This section outlines one T cell receptor beta chain sequence together with its context. From germline, CDR1 is SNHLY and CDR2 FYNNEI. The J segment lost 3 bases and the V segment lost 8 bases, leaving 10 bases of the junction unmatched. The CDR3 runs to 14 residues. Clones were sequenced by immunoSEQ multiplex PCR, and TCRdb holds only the in-frame ones, with some missing. Among roughly 2.5 million clones listed, approximately 92% were seen once. These data are taken from a study of shared clonotypes between healthy human individuals. Sequencing input: naive CD4+ T cells sorted from blood. Subset indicated: CD45RA+ positively selected. The chain employs TRBV2 and TRBJ2-7; TRBD1 matches at 7 bases. The receptor comes from a man aged 18 to 30 in good health. The chain's CDR3 is CASRSGGDYYEQYF. The DNA of the CDR3 is TGTGCCAGCCGATCAGGGGGTGATTACTACGAGCAGTACTTC.